One sample yielded the 32 T cell receptor beta chains listed below, sequenced in a study of shared clonotypes between healthy human individuals. Method: immunoSEQ multiplex PCR; TCRdb's copy keeps in-frame clones and lacks some. Here the sample spans about 2.2 million clones, just under 95% being singletons. Naive CD8 populations comprised CD45RO-negative cells positively selected for CCR7, excluding terminally differentiated effector memory CD45RA+ cells. Input material: naive CD8+ T cells from PBMCs. The receptors derive from a man aged 18 to 30 in good health. Some clones in this sample may be carry-over from other donors' samples.

This sequence joins TRBV28 and TRBJ2-7; D gene ambiguous. The CDR3 consists of 13 residues. Deletions cut 6 bases from V and 5 bases from J, with 14 bases between. Per the germline V gene, CDR1 is MDHEN and CDR2 is SYDVKM. The CDR3 DNA follows: TGTGCCAGCAGCCGGATTGGACCGGACGAGCAGTACTTC. This encodes CASSRIGPDEQYF.

Written as DNA, the CDR3 is TGTGCCAGCAGCTTGGGACTAGCGCCTAGCACAGATACGCAGTATTTT. It codes for CASSLGLAPSTDTQYF. The J gene is TRBJ2-3, the V gene TRBV7-3; 10 bases match TRBD2. Germline CDR1 reads SGHTA; CDR2 reads FQGTGA. This CDR3 spans 16 amino acids. J lost 0 bases, V lost 3 bases, and 3 bases had no gene match.

This chain uses TRBV5-1 with TRBJ2-7; 7 nucleotides match TRBD1. The V and J ends lost 2 bases and 5 bases, in that order; junction bases with no gene match: 4. The CDR3 covers 13 residues. Germline CDR1 is SGHRS and CDR2 is YFSETQ. In DNA, the CDR3 is TGCGCCAGCAGCTTACAGGGGATCAACGAGCAGTACTTC. It encodes CASSLQGINEQYF.

V usage is TRBV19 and J usage is TRBJ2-7; the match to TRBD2 covers 8 bases. Germline-derived CDR1 and CDR2 are LNHDA and SQIVND (reference sequence). V was pared by 4 bases and J by 5 bases, with 13 bases of the junction left unmatched. CDR3 length equals 16 residues. The CDR3 sequence: CASSSRGRGLGDEQYF. The CDR3, as DNA: TGTGCCAGTAGTAGCCGAGGCAGGGGACTAGGGGACGAGCAGTACTTC.

The chain links TRBV11-2 to TRBJ1-5, with a weak D call TRBD1 (5 bases). The length of the CDR3 is 16 residues. V gave up 0 bases and J gave up 0 bases, with 9 bases separating them. Germline V gene sequence: CDR1 SGHAT, CDR2 FQNNGV. The CDR3: CASSLDMGDSNQPQHF. In nucleotides, the CDR3 is TGTGCCAGCAGCTTAGATATGGGGGATAGCAATCAGCCCCAGCATTTT.

This chain connects TRBV6-1 to TRBJ1-5; the D gene is possibly TRBD1 (5 bases). Germline V gene sequence: CDR1 MNHNS, CDR2 SASEGT. V lost 4 bases, J lost 4 bases, and 11 bases lay in between. The CDR3 runs to 14 residues. CDR3 sequence: CASSGTIVNQPQHF. Written as DNA, the CDR3 is TGTGCCAGCAGTGGGACAATCGTTAATCAGCCCCAGCATTTT.

This clone has a single count. The genes are TRBV29-1 and TRBJ2-7, with 12 positions matching TRBD2. CDR3 size: 14 residues. Germline loops: CDR1 SQVTM, CDR2 ANQGSEA. Trimming at V came to 4 bases and at J to 1 base, leaving 2 bases not matched to a gene. CDR3 region: CSVVLAGGSYEQYF. CDR3 nucleotides: TGCAGCGTTGTACTAGCGGGAGGTTCCTACGAGCAGTACTTC.

This chain connects TRBV28 to TRBJ1-3; no clear D. Germline V gene sequence: CDR1 MDHEN, CDR2 SYDVKM. CDR3 length: 14 residues. The V gene lost 4 bases and the J gene lost 4 bases, with 11 bases spanning the gap. CDR3 nucleotide sequence: TGTGCCAGCAGTTACGGGGTTAAGGGAAACACCATATATTTT. As protein: CASSYGVKGNTIYF.

Regarding this clone: The same CDR3 can be traced to other DNA sequences in this sample. This CDR3 is CASSSTGGGTDTQYF. CDR3 sequence (DNA): TGTGCCAGCAGCTCGACAGGGGGTGGCACAGATACGCAGTATTTT. This chain uses TRBV7-3 with TRBJ2-3, with 9 bases lining up with TRBD1. Germline V gene lookup returns CDR1 SGHTA and CDR2 FQGTGA. Trimming removed 4 bases from V and 1 base from J; junction bases left unmatched: 3. The CDR3 runs to 15 residues.

This clone came up once. V gene TRBV27 combines with J gene TRBJ1-1, with D possibly being TRBD1 (6 bases). Germline V CDR1 and CDR2: MNHEY, SMNVEV (reference sequence). The CDR3 is made up of 15 amino acids. Trimming shortened V by 2 bases and J by 1 base, and 11 bases separated the two germline ends. This CDR3 is CASSLMGAGNTEAFF. CDR3 DNA: TGTGCCAGCAGTTTAATGGGGGCTGGGAACACTGAAGCTTTCTTT.

With respect to this clone: Other DNA sequences from this sample encode an identical CDR3 as well. V and J are TRBV7-6 and TRBJ1-1; D call uncertain. V lost 1 base and J 4 bases, leaving 7 bases between the germline ends. The CDR3 is 13 amino acids. Germline V gene data show CDR1 as SGHVS and CDR2 as FNYEAQ. Here the CDR3 reads CASSLGGATEAFF. The CDR3 coding sequence is TGTGCCAGCAGCTTAGGGGGAGCCACTGAAGCTTTCTTT.

This clone was recorded only once. This sequence joins TRBV2 and TRBJ2-1, with 9 bases matching TRBD2. Germline V gene sequence: CDR1 SNHLY, CDR2 FYNNEI. V lost 7 bases, J lost 3 bases, and 10 bases stayed unmatched. The CDR3 extends over 16 amino acids. CDR3 bases: TGTGCCAGCAATCCGCGGGAGGGCCGCTACTACAATGAGCAGTTCTTC. Translation: CASNPREGRYYNEQFF.

This clone was seen a single time. The gene calls are TRBV27 and TRBJ2-7; the D is unclear. The V end lost 8 bases, the J end lost 3 bases, and 8 bases lay between the germline ends. CDR1 MNHEY and CDR2 SMNVEV come from the germline V gene (reference sequence). The CDR3 sequence is 11 residues long. CDR3 sequence: CASSTLYEQYF. CDR3 sequence (DNA): TGTGCCAGCTCGACACTCTACGAGCAGTACTTC.

This clone was seen just once. The V gene is TRBV4-2, the J gene TRBJ2-7; D possibly corresponds to TRBD2 (9 bases). This CDR3 has 19 amino acids. The germline V gene encodes CDR1 LGHNA and CDR2 YNFKEQ. The V gene lost 3 bases and the J gene lost 1 base, with 25 bases spanning the gap. CDR3 bases: TGTGCCAGCAGCCACTGGGGGACAGGAGTTAGCGGGAGATCCTACGAGCAGTACTTC. It encodes CASSHWGTGVSGRSYEQYF.

This chain uses TRBV7-6 with TRBJ2-3; 11 bases are a match to TRBD2. Germline V gene sequence: CDR1 SGHVS, CDR2 FNYEAQ. This CDR3 has 17 amino acids. Unmatched junction bases numbered 7, after V lost 1 base and J lost 4 bases. CDR3 nucleotides: TGTGCCAGCAGCTTAGAGGTTAGCGGGAGGGCCTCAGATACGCAGTATTTT. This encodes CASSLEVSGRASDTQYF.

V usage is TRBV4-1 and J usage is TRBJ1-5; D is unresolved. Deletions cut 4 bases from V and 3 bases from J, with 19 bases between. The CDR3 runs 17 residues. Germline V CDR1 and CDR2: MGHRA, YSYEKL. CDR3 region: CASSLLPRTVTNQPQHF. CDR3 nucleotides: TGCGCCAGCAGCCTTTTACCTCGTACAGTGACCAATCAGCCCCAGCATTTT.

The chain joins TRBV15 to TRBJ1-5; TRBD1 is a possible D gene (5 bases). Per germline, CDR1 LNHNV and CDR2 YYDKDF (reference sequence). V was clipped by 4 bases and J by 2 bases, with 12 bases between them. The CDR3 sequence is 15 residues long. The CDR3 DNA sequence: TGTGCCACCAGCATGTTCAGGGAAGGCAATCAGCCCCAGCATTTT. Its translation is CATSMFREGNQPQHF.

The chain joins TRBV6-5 to TRBJ2-7, with 8 bases that match TRBD2. The length of the CDR3 is 16 residues. Germline values: CDR1 MNHEY, CDR2 SVGAGI. V was clipped by 0 bases and J by 4 bases; unmatched bases: 8. CDR3 bases: TGTGCCAGCAGTTACTCGCGGGGGGCGTATAGGTACGAGCAGTACTTC. Translated: CASSYSRGAYRYEQYF.

The chain carries TRBV6-1 and TRBJ1-6, with 10 bases matching TRBD1. CDR1 is MNHNS and CDR2 is SASEGT in the germline V gene. The CDR3 has 13 residues. J lost 10 bases, V lost 7 bases, and 4 bases had no gene match. The CDR3 is CASNDRGQSPLHF. Here the CDR3 DNA reads TGTGCCAGCAATGACAGGGGGCAATCACCCCTCCACTTT.

This chain connects TRBV29-1 to TRBJ2-7; TRBD2 aligns across 12 bases. The J segment lost 7 bases and the V segment lost 7 bases, leaving 17 bases of the junction unmatched. The CDR3 totals 16 residues. Germline assignment: CDR1 SQVTM and CDR2 ANQGSEA. The CDR3 nucleotides read TGCAGCGCCGGACTAGCGGGACTGGGCTTCCTGAGGGAGCAGTACTTC. Translated: CSAGLAGLGFLREQYF.

On this clone: Other DNA sequences from this sample encode an identical CDR3 as well. V and J are TRBV7-9 and TRBJ2-3, with unresolved D. CDR3 length equals 13 residues. V dropped 3 bases and J dropped 3 bases, with 7 bases sitting between them. Germline values: CDR1 SEHNR, CDR2 FQNEAQ (reference sequence). The CDR3: CASSLERTDTQYF. The CDR3 region has the DNA TGTGCCAGCAGCTTGGAACGGACAGATACGCAGTATTTT.

With respect to this clone: Other DNA sequences in the same sample also yield this CDR3. The chain carries TRBV27 and TRBJ2-3; D is ambiguous. V was pared by 0 bases and J by 1 base, with 5 bases between. The germline V gene has CDR1 MNHEY and CDR2 SMNVEV (reference sequence). This CDR3 region has 14 residues. The CDR3 region has the DNA TGTGCCAGCAGTTTATCCGCCGGCACAGATACGCAGTATTTT. The encoded protein is CASSLSAGTDTQYF.

This chain joins TRBV28 and TRBJ2-2, with D unresolved. The V gene lost 5 bases and the J gene lost 7 bases, with 26 bases spanning the gap. This CDR3 contains 18 residues. Germline values: CDR1 MDHEN, CDR2 SYDVKM. As DNA, the CDR3 is TGTGCCAGCAGTCTCCACCTTAGGGCTAGGGCTGAGAGCGGGGAGCTGTTTTTT. It codes for CASSLHLRARAESGELFF.

The V gene is TRBV28, the J gene TRBJ2-7; D is possibly TRBD1 (5 bases). V lost 7 bases, J lost 5 bases, and 27 bases lay in between. CDR1 MDHEN and CDR2 SYDVKM come from the germline V gene. This CDR3 comprises 17 residues. CDR3 sequence (DNA): TGTGCCAGCACTACTAATAGTCGGCAGGGAAGGTTAAACGAGCAGTACTTC. This translates into CASTTNSRQGRLNEQYF.

The chain links TRBV29-1 to TRBJ1-2; no firm D call. This CDR3 has 16 amino acids. V lost 5 bases, J lost 0 bases, and 19 bases lay in between. Per the germline V gene, CDR1 is SQVTM and CDR2 is ANQGSEA. The CDR3 protein is CSVTSFGVPANYGYTF. The CDR3 nucleotides read TGCAGCGTTACCAGTTTTGGGGTCCCAGCTAACTATGGCTACACCTTC.

Notes on this clone: This sample includes further DNA sequences coding for the same CDR3. The chain couples TRBV27 to TRBJ1-5, with D tentatively TRBD1 (6 bases). V shed 5 bases and J shed 4 bases, with 9 bases lying between them. The CDR3 is made up of 13 amino acids. Germline V CDR1 and CDR2: MNHEY, SMNVEV (reference sequence). The CDR3 nucleotides read TGTGCCAGCAGTCTAACAGGGAATCAGCCCCAGCATTTT. Encoded protein: CASSLTGNQPQHF.

CDR3: CASSLMASGMDTQYF. CDR3 nucleotide sequence: TGCGCCAGCAGCTTGATGGCTAGCGGGATGGATACGCAGTATTTT. This chain connects TRBV5-1 to TRBJ2-3; 9 positions agree with TRBD2. Germline lookup yields CDR1 SGHRS and CDR2 YFSETQ. The CDR3 is made up of 15 amino acids. With V trimmed by 1 base and J by 6 bases, 6 bases remained unmatched.

The chain links TRBV9 to TRBJ2-2; 9 nucleotides match TRBD2. In germline, CDR1 is SGDLS, CDR2 YYNGEE. The CDR3 extends over 24 amino acids. V lost 3 bases to trimming and J lost 5 bases; unmatched junction nucleotides: 32. CDR3 protein: CASSDTAGGPSENLPRWGTGELFF. The CDR3 DNA reads TGTGCCAGCAGCGATACTGCGGGAGGGCCCTCCGAGAACTTACCGCGATGGGGAACCGGGGAGCTGTTTTTT. The full variable domain, rest sourced from reference TRBV9 and TRBJ2-2, is DSGVTQTPKHLITATGQRVTLRCSPRSGDLSVYWYQQSLDQGLQFLIQYYNGEERAKGNILERFSAQQFPDLHSELNLSSLELGDSALYFCASSDTAGGPSENLPRWGTGELFFGEGSRLTVL.

The rearrangement links TRBV7-9 to TRBJ2-7; tentatively, D is TRBD2 (5 bases). Germline lookup yields CDR1 SEHNR and CDR2 FQNEAQ (reference sequence). The CDR3 contains 16 residues. The V gene lost 5 bases and the J gene lost 4 bases, with 21 bases spanning the gap. The CDR3 sequence: CASSPSIGGAAYEQYF. The CDR3 nucleotides read TGTGCCAGCAGCCCCAGCATTGGAGGAGCGGCTTACGAGCAGTACTTC.

The chain employs TRBV11-1 and TRBJ1-1, with D possibly TRBD1 on 5 matching bases. The V gene's germline CDR1 is SGHAT and CDR2 FQDESV (reference sequence). V was clipped by 3 bases and J by 0 bases, with 11 bases between them. The CDR3 contains 15 residues. The CDR3 coding sequence is TGTGCCAGCAGCTTGGGGTGGACAATGAACACTGAAGCTTTCTTT. Its translation: CASSLGWTMNTEAFF.

CDR3: CASRPFWVGVGEKLFF. In nucleotides, the CDR3 is TGTGCCAGCAGACCCTTCTGGGTGGGGGTAGGTGAAAAACTGTTTTTT. The V call is TRBV27, the J call TRBJ1-4; D may be TRBD1 (5 bases). This CDR3 has 16 amino acids. The ends were cut back, 6 bases at V and 7 bases at J, with 21 bases in the middle. Germline CDR1 reads MNHEY; CDR2 reads SMNVEV (reference sequence).

The CDR3 loop reads CASSLILNTGELFF. CDR3 DNA: TGTGCCAGCAGCTTAATCCTTAACACCGGGGAGCTGTTTTTT. The chain joins TRBV7-9 to TRBJ2-2; D is unresolved. Trimming took off 2 bases at V and 2 bases at J, with 6 bases between the two ends. The germline V gene encodes CDR1 SEHNR and CDR2 FQNEAQ (reference sequence). This CDR3 is 14 amino acids long.